This T cell receptor (beta chain) is drawn from a study of T cell repertoires in aging, cancer and after chemotherapy. Concerning this clonotype: What it recognizes is unknown.

TCR beta rearrangements were amplified from peripheral blood genomic DNA. Rearranged V-D-J TRB sequences were amplified with a mixed TRB-A/B primer pool. TCRdb reanalysed the multiplex PCR reads using MiXCR and keeps one entry per CDR3 protein. The sample has 4,000 to 4,500 distinct CDR3 sequences, roughly a quarter seen once. CDR3 length: 15 residues. V shed 1 base and J shed 0 bases, with 10 bases lying between them. In germline, CDR1 is MGHRA, CDR2 YSYEKL. General study findings and limits: Untreated cancer patients had significantly lower blood TCR diversity than age-matched healthy donors.

The receptor was isolated from a human donor with a blood cancer. The chain combines TRBV4-1 with TRBJ2-7; D uncertain. The sequencing sample was made of blood. CDR3 nucleotides: TGCGCCAGCAGCCAAGGTTATCAAAGCTCCTACGAGCAGTACTTC. Its translation is CASSQGYQSSYEQYF.